This T cell receptor beta chain was identified during a study of blood T cell repertoires in COVID-19. The length of the CDR3 is 13 residues. Germline V lookup: CDR1 PRHDT, CDR2 FYEKMQ (reference sequence). The V end lost 1 base, the J end lost 8 bases, and 11 bases lay between the germline ends. Here immunoSEQ multiplex PCR was the method, and the copy in TCRdb shows in-frame clones only, minus some. Among fewer than 350,000 clones listed, roughly 85% were seen once. The rearrangement uses TRBV13 and TRBJ1-2; D gene uncertain. This TCR came from a human donor in a cohort sampled during active COVID-19. Sequencing was carried out using peripheral blood. DNA of the CDR3: TGTGCCAGCAGCTTAGCACCGTCGGGGGGCTACACCTTC. This codes for CASSLAPSGGYTF.